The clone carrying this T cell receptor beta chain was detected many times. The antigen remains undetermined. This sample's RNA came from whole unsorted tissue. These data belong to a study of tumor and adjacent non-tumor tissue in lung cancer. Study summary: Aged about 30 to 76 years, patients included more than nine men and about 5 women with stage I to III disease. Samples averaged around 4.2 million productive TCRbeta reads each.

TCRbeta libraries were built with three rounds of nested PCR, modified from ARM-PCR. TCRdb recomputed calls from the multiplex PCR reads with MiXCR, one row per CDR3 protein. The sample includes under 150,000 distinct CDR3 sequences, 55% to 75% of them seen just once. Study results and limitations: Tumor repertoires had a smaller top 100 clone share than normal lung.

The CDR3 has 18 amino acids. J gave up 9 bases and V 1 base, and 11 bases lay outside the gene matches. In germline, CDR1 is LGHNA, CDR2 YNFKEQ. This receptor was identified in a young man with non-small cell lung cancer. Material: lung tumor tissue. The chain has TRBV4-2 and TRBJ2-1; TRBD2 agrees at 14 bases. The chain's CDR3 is CASSQGLAGGRGRGEQFF. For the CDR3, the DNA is TGTGCCAGCAGCCAAGGACTAGCGGGGGGGCGGGGAAGAGGTGAGCAGTTCTTC.